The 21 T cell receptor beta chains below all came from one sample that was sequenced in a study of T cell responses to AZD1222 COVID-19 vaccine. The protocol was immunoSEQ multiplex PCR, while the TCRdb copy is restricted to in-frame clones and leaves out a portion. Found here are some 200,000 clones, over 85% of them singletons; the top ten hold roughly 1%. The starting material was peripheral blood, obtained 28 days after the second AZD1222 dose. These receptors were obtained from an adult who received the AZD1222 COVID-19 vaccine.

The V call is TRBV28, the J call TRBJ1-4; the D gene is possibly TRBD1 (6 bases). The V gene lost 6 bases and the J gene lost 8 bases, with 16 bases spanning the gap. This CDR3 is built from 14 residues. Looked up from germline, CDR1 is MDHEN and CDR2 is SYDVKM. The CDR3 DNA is TGTGCCAGCAGGTCATCAGGGGTGGTCGAAAAACTGTTTTTT. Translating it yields CASRSSGVVEKLFF. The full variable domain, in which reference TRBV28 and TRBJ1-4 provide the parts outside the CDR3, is DVKVTQSSRYLVKRTGEKVFLECVQDMDHENMFWYRQDPGLGLRLIYFSYDVKMKEKGDIPEGYSVSREKKERFSLILESASTNQTSMYLCASRSSGVVEKLFFGSGTQLSVL.

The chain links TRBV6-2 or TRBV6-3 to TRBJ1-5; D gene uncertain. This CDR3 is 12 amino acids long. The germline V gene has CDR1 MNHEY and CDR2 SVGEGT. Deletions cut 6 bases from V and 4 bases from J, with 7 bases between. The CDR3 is CASSNWNQPQHF. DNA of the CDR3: TGTGCCAGCAGCAATTGGAATCAGCCCCAGCATTTT.

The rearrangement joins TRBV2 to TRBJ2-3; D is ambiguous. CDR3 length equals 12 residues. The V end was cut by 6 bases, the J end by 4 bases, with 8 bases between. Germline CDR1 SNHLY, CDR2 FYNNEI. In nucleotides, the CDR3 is TGTGCCAGCAGGCCCGACTCAGATACGCAGTATTTT. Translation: CASRPDSDTQYF. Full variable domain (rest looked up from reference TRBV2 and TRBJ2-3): EPEVTQTPSHQVTQMGQEVILRCVPISNHLYFYWYRQILGQKVEFLVSFYNNEISEKSEIFDDQFSVERPDGSNFTLKIRSTKLEDSAMYFCASRPDSDTQYFGPGTRLTVL.

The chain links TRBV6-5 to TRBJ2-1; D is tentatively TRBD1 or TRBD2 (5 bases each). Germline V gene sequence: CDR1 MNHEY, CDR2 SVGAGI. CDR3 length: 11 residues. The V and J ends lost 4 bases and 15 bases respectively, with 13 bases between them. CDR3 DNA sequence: TGTGCCAGCAGTTCCGGGGCCGTCAGGTTCTTC. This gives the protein CASSSGAVRFF.

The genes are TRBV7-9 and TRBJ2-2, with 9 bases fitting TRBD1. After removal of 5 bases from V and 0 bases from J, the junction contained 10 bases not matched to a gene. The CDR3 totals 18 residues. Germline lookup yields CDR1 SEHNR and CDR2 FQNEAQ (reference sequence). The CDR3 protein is CASSHHQTGGTNTGELFF. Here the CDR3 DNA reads TGTGCCAGCAGCCACCACCAGACAGGGGGAACGAACACCGGGGAGCTGTTTTTT.

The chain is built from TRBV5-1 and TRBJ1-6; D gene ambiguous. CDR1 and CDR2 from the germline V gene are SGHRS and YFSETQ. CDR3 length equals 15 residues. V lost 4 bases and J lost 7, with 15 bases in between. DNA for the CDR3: TGCGCCAGCAGCGAGTATGGACGGGGAAATTCACCCCTCCACTTT. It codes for CASSEYGRGNSPLHF. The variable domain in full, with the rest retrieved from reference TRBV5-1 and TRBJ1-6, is KAGVTQTPRYLIKTRGQQVTLSCSPISGHRSVSWYQQTPGQGLQFLFEYFSETQRNKGNFPGRFSGRQFSNSRSEMNVSTLELGDSALYLCASSEYGRGNSPLHFGNGTRLTVT.

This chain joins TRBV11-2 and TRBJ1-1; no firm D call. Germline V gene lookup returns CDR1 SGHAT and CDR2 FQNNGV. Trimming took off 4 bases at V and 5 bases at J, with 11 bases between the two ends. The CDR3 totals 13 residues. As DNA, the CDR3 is TGTGCCAGCAGCTCCACCGAAGCGACTGAAGCTTTCTTT. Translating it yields CASSSTEATEAFF.

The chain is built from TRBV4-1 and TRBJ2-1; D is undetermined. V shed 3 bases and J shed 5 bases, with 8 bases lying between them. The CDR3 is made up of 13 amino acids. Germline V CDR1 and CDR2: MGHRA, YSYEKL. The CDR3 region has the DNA TGCGCCAGCAGCCATGACACGGACAATGAGCAGTTCTTC. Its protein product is CASSHDTDNEQFF.

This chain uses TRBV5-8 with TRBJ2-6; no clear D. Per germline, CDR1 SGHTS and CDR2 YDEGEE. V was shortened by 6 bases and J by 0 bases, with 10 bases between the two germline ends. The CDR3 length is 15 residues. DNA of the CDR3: TGTGCCAGCAACAAACAAGACTCTGGGGCCAACGTCCTGACTTTC. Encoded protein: CASNKQDSGANVLTF.

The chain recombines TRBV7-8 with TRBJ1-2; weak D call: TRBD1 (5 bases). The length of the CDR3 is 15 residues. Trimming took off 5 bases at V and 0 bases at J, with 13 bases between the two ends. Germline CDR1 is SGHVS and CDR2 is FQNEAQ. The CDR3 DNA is TGTGCCAGCAGCCCCCAGGGTGCCTCTAACTATGGCTACACCTTC. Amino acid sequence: CASSPQGASNYGYTF.

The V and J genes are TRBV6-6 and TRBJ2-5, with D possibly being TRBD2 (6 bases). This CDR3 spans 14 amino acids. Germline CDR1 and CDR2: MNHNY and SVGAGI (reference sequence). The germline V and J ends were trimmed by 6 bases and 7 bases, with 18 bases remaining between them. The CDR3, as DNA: TGTGCCAGCAGCCCACAATCTAGCGACGGGACCCAGTACTTC. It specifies CASSPQSSDGTQYF.

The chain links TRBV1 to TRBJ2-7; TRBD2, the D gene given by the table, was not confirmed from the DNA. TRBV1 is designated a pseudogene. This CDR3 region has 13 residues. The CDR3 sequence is CTSSPPTWYEQYF. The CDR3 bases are TGCACCAGCAGCCCGCCTACTTGGTACGAGCAGTACTTC.

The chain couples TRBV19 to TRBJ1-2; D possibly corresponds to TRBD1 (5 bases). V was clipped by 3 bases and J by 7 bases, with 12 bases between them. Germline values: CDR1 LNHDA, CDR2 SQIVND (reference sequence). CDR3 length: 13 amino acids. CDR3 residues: CASSMDRGSGYTF. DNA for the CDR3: TGTGCCAGTAGTATGGATAGGGGTAGTGGCTACACCTTC.

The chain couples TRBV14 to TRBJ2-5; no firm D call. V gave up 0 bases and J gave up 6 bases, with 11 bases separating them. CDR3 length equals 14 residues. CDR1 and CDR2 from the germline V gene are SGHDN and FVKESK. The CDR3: CASSQDQNPQTQYF. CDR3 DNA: TGTGCCAGCAGCCAAGATCAGAATCCTCAGACCCAGTACTTC.

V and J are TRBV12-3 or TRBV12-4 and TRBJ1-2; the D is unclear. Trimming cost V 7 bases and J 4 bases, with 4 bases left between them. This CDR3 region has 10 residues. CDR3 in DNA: TGTGCCAGCAAGGGCTATGGCTACACCTTC. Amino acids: CASKGYGYTF.

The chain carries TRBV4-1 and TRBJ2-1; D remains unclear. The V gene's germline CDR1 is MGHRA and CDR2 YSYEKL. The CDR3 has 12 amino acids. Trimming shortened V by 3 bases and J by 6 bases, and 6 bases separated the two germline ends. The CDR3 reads CASSHQANEQFF. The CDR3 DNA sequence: TGCGCCAGCAGCCACCAGGCCAATGAGCAGTTCTTC.

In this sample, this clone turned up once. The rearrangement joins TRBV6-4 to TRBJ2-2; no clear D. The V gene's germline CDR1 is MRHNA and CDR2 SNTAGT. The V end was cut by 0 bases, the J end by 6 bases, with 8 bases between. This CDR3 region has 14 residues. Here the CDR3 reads CASSDSARAGELFF. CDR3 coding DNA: TGTGCCAGCAGTGACTCGGCACGGGCCGGGGAGCTGTTTTTT.

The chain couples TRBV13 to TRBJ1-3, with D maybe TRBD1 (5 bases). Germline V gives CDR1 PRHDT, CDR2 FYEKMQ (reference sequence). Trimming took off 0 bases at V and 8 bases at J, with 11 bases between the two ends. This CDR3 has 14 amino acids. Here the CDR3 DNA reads TGTGCCAGCAGCTTAGGTCCAGGGTCTGACACCATATATTTT. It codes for CASSLGPGSDTIYF.

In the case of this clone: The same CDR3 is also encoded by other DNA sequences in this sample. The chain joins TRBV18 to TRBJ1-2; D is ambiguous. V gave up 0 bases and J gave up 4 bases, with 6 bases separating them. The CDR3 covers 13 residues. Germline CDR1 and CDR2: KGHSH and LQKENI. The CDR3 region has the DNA TGTGCCAGCTCACCACCTTCTATCTATGGCTACACCTTC. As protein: CASSPPSIYGYTF.

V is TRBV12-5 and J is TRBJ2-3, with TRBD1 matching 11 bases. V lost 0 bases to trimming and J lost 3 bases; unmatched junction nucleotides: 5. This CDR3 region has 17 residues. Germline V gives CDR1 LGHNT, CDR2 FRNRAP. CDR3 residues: CASGLVQGQGATDTQYF. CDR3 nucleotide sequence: TGTGCTAGTGGTTTGGTACAAGGACAGGGGGCTACAGATACGCAGTATTTT.

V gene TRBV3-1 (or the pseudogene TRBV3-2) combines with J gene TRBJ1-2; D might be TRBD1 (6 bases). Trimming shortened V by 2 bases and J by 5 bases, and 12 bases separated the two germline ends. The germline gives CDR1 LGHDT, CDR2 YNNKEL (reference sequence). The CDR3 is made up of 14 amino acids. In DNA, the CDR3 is TGTGCCAGCAGCCAACAGGGGTCCCAATATGGCTACACCTTC. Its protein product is CASSQQGSQYGYTF.